This T cell receptor beta chain was obtained from a study of regulatory T cells in long-lasting Graves disease. Time point noted: newly diagnosed GD, antithyroid drugs for less than 3 months. Making the TCR library involved RNA that had been extracted from PBMCs. Roughly 10 milliliters of peripheral blood were drawn into EDTA tubes. Arm-PCR of CDR3 regions and iRepertoire HTBI primers were the basis on which TCR beta libraries were built. TCRdb reprocessed the multiplex PCR reads via MiXCR and lists one record per CDR3 protein. The sample holds about 350,000 distinct CDR3 sequences; 16% are singletons and the top ten take less than 35%. Another study also made use of these data, one on T cells in Graves' hyperthyroidism and ophthalmopathy. That source adds: The study used the HTBI primer set for a first-round RT-PCR of the TCR CDR3. Most thyroid clonotypes expanded above 0.001 appeared in blood too. Progression to ophthalmopathy was predicted a median of approximately seven months early.

The TCR sequence derives from a middle-aged man with Graves disease. The sample was peripheral blood mononuclear cells (PBMCs), taken at new diagnosis, from a patient treated with antithyroid drugs.

For the CDR3, the DNA is TGTGCCAGCAGCCGAAGGTTGCTAGCGGGGGCCCCAGATACGCAGTATTTT. It specifies CASSRRLLAGAPDTQYF. V and J are TRBV3-1 and TRBJ2-3; 10 nucleotides line up with TRBD2. Trimming cost V 4 bases and J 4 bases; bases outside gene matches: 11. This CDR3 comprises 17 residues. Per germline, CDR1 LGHDT and CDR2 YNNKEL (reference sequence).